This is a list of T cell receptor beta chains from one sample in a study of OX40 agonist ivuxolimab in advanced cancers. Here immunoSEQ multiplex PCR was the method, and the copy in TCRdb shows in-frame clones only, minus some. Here the sample spans about 59,000 clones, around nine tenths being singletons. Sequenced material: CD4+ or CD8+ T cells sorted from blood, taken in a trial of the OX40 agonist ivuxolimab. The source is an adult with an advanced solid tumor such as melanoma, head and neck, liver or kidney cancer. Each CDR3 is given with its conserved first and last residue. D genes are given only for firm matches. Clone size is given for some rows only: seen once, a few or many times, or a class if the clone is expanded.

v_gene	j_gene	len	d_gene	abundance	CDR3aa	CDR3nt
TRBV6-5	TRBJ1-2	14	TRBD1	NA	CASLAGTGGYGYTF	TGTGCCTCACTCGCCGGGACAGGGGGATATGGCTACACCTTC
TRBV6-1	TRBJ2-7	14	NA	NA	CASSEALQVGEQYF	TGTGCCAGCAGTGAAGCATTGCAGGTAGGCGAGCAGTACTTC
TRBV7-2	TRBJ2-5	16	TRBD1	NA	CASSQPTGGASETQYF	TGTGCCAGCAGCCAACCGACAGGGGGCGCGTCAGAGACCCAGTACTTC
TRBV6-5	TRBJ1-6	15	NA	NA	CASSYQGGVYSPLHF	TGTGCCAGCAGTTACCAGGGTGGAGTTTATTCACCCCTCCACTTT
TRBV7-2	TRBJ2-7	14	NA	NA	CASSPGTPFYEQYF	TGTGCCAGCAGCCCCGGGACACCCTTCTACGAGCAGTACTTC
TRBV5-4	TRBJ2-5	17	TRBD2	NA	CASSLLQGGRTWETQYF	TGTGCCAGCAGCTTACTCCAAGGCGGGAGAACTTGGGAGACCCAGTACTTC
TRBV4-2	TRBJ2-3	16	NA	NA	CASSQVGTASTDTQYF	TGTGCCAGCAGCCAAGTGGGGACGGCAAGCACAGATACGCAGTATTTT
TRBV28	TRBJ2-7	15	TRBD2	NA	CASSSLAGGLDEQYF	TGTGCCAGCAGTTCCCTAGCGGGAGGGCTGGACGAGCAGTACTTC
TRBV7-3	TRBJ2-1	14	NA	NA	CASSFGGSYNEQFF	TGTGCCAGCAGCTTTGGGGGAAGTTACAATGAGCAGTTCTTC
TRBV7-6	TRBJ2-5	16	TRBD2	once	CASSLGVAGGDETQYF	TGTGCCAGCAGCTTAGGAGTAGCGGGGGGTGATGAGACCCAGTACTTC
TRBV6-6	TRBJ2-5	14	NA	NA	CASSPRTVQETQYF	TGTGCCAGCAGCCCCCGGACAGTCCAAGAGACCCAGTACTTC
TRBV11-2	TRBJ2-1	15	NA	NA	CASSLDQRRGNEQFF	TGTGCCAGCAGCTTAGATCAGCGGCGGGGCAATGAGCAGTTCTTC
TRBV11-3	TRBJ1-1	13	NA	NA	CASSWEGNTEAFF	TGTGCCAGCAGCTGGGAAGGAAACACTGAAGCTTTCTTT
TRBV5-1	TRBJ2-5	14	NA	NA	CASSPSGTKETQYF	TGCGCCAGCAGCCCCTCGGGGACCAAAGAGACCCAGTACTTC
TRBV4-1	TRBJ2-3	17	NA	NA	CASSQDPPAVSTDTQYF	TGCGCCAGCAGCCAAGATCCTCCAGCGGTTAGCACAGATACGCAGTATTTT
TRBV28	TRBJ2-2	15	NA	NA	CAIPSGGGGTGELFF	TGTGCCATCCCTAGCGGAGGGGGAGGGACCGGGGAGCTGTTTTTT
TRBV29-1	TRBJ1-1	14	TRBD1	NA	CSVGQGNRGTEAFF	TGCAGCGTGGGACAGGGGAATCGAGGCACTGAAGCTTTCTTT
TRBV6-1	TRBJ1-1	13	NA	NA	CASKYDRNTEAFF	TGTGCCAGCAAATACGACAGGAACACTGAAGCTTTCTTT
TRBV29-1	TRBJ2-1	13	NA	NA	CSVEEGKYNEQFF	TGCAGCGTTGAAGAGGGAAAGTACAATGAGCAGTTCTTC
TRBV11-2	TRBJ2-1	15	TRBD2	NA	CASSSGGRVYNEQFF	TGTGCCAGCAGCTCGGGAGGGAGGGTCTACAATGAGCAGTTCTTC
TRBV28	TRBJ2-2	16	NA	NA	CVSSLYGGRKAGELFF	TGTGTCAGCAGTTTATACGGGGGGCGCAAGGCCGGGGAGCTGTTTTTT
TRBV7-9	TRBJ2-7	14	TRBD1	NA	CASSPGQGDYEQYF	TGTGCCAGCAGCCCGGGACAGGGCGACTACGAGCAGTACTTC
TRBV11-2	TRBJ1-2	16	NA	NA	CASRPGQKNPYRGYTF	TGTGCCAGCAGACCGGGACAAAAAAACCCCTACCGTGGCTACACCTTC
TRBV30	TRBJ1-5	15	NA	NA	CAWSSADSCNQPQHF	TGTGCCTGGAGTTCCGCGGACAGCTGCAATCAGCCCCAGCATTTT
TRBV5-1	TRBJ2-7	14	TRBD1	NA	CATSPRQGAGEQYF	TGCGCCACCTCCCCTAGGCAGGGGGCGGGGGAGCAGTACTTC
TRBV2	TRBJ1-1	13	NA	NA	CASSEVMNTEAFF	TGTGCCAGCAGTGAGGTAATGAACACTGAAGCTTTCTTT
TRBV6-6	TRBJ2-4	15	NA	NA	CASRDGQLAKNIQYF	TGTGCCAGCAGAGATGGACAGTTAGCCAAAAACATTCAGTACTTC
TRBV5-4	TRBJ2-3	14	NA	NA	CASSWDLGADTQYF	TGTGCCAGCAGCTGGGACCTGGGGGCAGATACGCAGTATTTT
TRBV5-1	TRBJ2-7	17	TRBD2	NA	CASSTDRGTSGKPEQYF	TGCGCCAGCAGCACTGACAGGGGTACTAGCGGGAAACCCGAGCAGTACTTC
TRBV11-2	TRBJ2-5	15	NA	NA	CASSLEGRFQETQYF	TGTGCCAGCAGCTTAGAGGGTCGTTTCCAAGAGACCCAGTACTTC
TRBV6-1	TRBJ1-5	15	TRBD1	NA	CASSTGTDGNQPQHF	TGTGCCAGCAGTACCGGGACAGACGGCAATCAGCCCCAGCATTTT
TRBV30	TRBJ2-3	17	TRBD2	NA	CAWSGNLAGVGRDTQYF	TGTGCCTGGAGTGGAAACTTAGCGGGAGTAGGGCGTGATACGCAGTATTTT
TRBV7-2	TRBJ2-3	13	NA	NA	CASSSGPEDTQYF	TGTGCCAGCAGTTCCGGGCCCGAAGATACGCAGTATTTT
TRBV7-6	TRBJ2-3	13	TRBD2	NA	CASSRTRADTQYF	TGTGCCAGCAGCCGGACTAGGGCAGATACGCAGTATTTT
TRBV5-1	TRBJ2-7	14	NA	NA	CASSLRQGGSEQYF	TGCGCCAGCAGCTTGAGGCAGGGGGGCTCCGAGCAGTACTTC
TRBV2	TRBJ2-3	14	NA	NA	CASSRTTGTDTQYF	TGTGCCAGCAGCAGGACTACGGGCACAGATACGCAGTATTTT
TRBV4-3	TRBJ1-2	13	TRBD1	NA	CASSLGQGDGYTF	TGCGCCAGCAGCCTAGGACAGGGAGATGGCTACACCTTC
TRBV2	TRBJ2-7	12	NA	NA	CASSREGYEQYF	TGTGCCAGCAGTAGGGAAGGGTACGAGCAGTACTTC
TRBV2	TRBJ2-2	14	NA	NA	CASSERVATGELFF	TGTGCCAGCAGTGAACGGGTGGCTACCGGGGAGCTGTTTTTT
TRBV11-3	TRBJ2-1	14	TRBD2	once	CASSLGGSSNEQFF	TGTGCCAGCAGCTTAGGCGGGAGTAGTAATGAGCAGTTCTTC
TRBV20-1	TRBJ2-5	11	NA	NA	CSAREAETQYF	TGCAGTGCTAGAGAAGCAGAGACCCAGTACTTC
TRBV18	TRBJ1-1	13	TRBD1	NA	CASSPNRGTEAFF	TGTGCCAGCTCACCAAACAGGGGCACTGAAGCTTTCTTT